Included here is one TCR beta chain sequence, with context. This clone has just one count. The specificity of this receptor is unknown. Nothing much larger sits one base from this clone, and base qualities are not available. The sample is drawn from a study of T cell responses to AZD1222 COVID-19 vaccine (dated by TCRdb to about 2021). In terms of the full investigation: AZD1222 recipients given second doses at about 4 weeks or at about 12 weeks were pooled, since spike-specific TCR depth and breadth were not found to differ between the two schedules. Trial participants were enrolled by age into subgroups of 18-55, 56-69 and 70-plus years, and around 140, 26 and 57 TCR-sequenced participants, respectively, were included in these subgroups. TCR sequencing covered roughly 230 trial participants: roughly 200 given two doses of AZD1222 and 26 given two doses of MenACWY control vaccine. Here is what the overall study found, with its caveats: In the small 56-69-year group, the increase in depth fell short of significance, most likely because of low power. Epitopes outside the regions mutated in the B.1.351 and B.1.1.7 variants were reportedly recognized by nearly half of the unique spike-specific TCRs. Because no day 14 peak-response samples were available, the repertoires could be characterized only after the peak T cell response. Conclusions about previously exposed vaccinees were limited because only a handful of AZD1222 recipients were SARS-CoV-2 seropositive at baseline. Most participants were white British and females outnumbered males, and the authors suggested that clonal diversity may have been underestimated. Spike-specific TCR breadth and depth rose significantly after two AZD1222 doses compared with day 0 and with MenACWY recipients. CD4 TCRs associated with the vaccine covered the entire spike protein, and the dominant responses were in regions 160-218 and 743-854.

This specimen's time point label, per the study, means: baseline before first vaccination. Samples from vaccinated people were obtained from the UK trials COV001 and COV002, which included a single-blind randomized controlled phase 2/3 trial of AZD1222 (ChAdOx1 nCoV-19) in healthy adults. Trial participant PBMC samples were collected at day 0 and day 28 after the second dose for TCRbeta chain sequencing. The CDR3 regions of human TCRbeta chains were analyzed by immunosequencing. On the authors' methods: Repertoire TCRs were checked for matches against a reference library of SARS-CoV-2-specific TCRs that had been generated using the MIRA antigen-specificity platform. Breadth was defined as the fraction of unique TCRs that were SARS-CoV-2-associated. Depth was defined as the fraction of total T cells that were SARS-CoV-2-associated. Using the MIRA data, each spike-specific TCR was assigned both to the spike region to which the TCR was reactive and to a CD4 or CD8 class. Log10-transformed breadth and depth values were compared by one-way ANOVA with Sidak's multiple comparisons tests. This is the immuneACCESS table as TCRdb keeps it, with only in-frame sequences that have V and J called. A part of the clones is gone; compared with another copy, unresolved V genes explain less than half, and the rest is unexplained. For V, J and clone size, that table is used; D and trimming come from the DNA. The sample records 130,000 or so clones, 80% to 90% of which are singletons. 9% to 9.5% of the sample comes from the top ten.

The CDR3 starts with the cysteine, ends with the phenylalanine, and has 19 residues. Only the CDR3 DNA is retained, 57 bases long and in frame from the first base. This TCR was recovered from an adult in good health. Recombination joined TRBV21-1 with TRBJ1-1; the D call of TRBD1 is as the table states it, not checked on the DNA. TRBV21-1 is reported as a pseudogene. Sequenced here: peripheral blood, sampled on day 0 of AZD1222 vaccination. The CDR3: CASSKSTTGRGVSDTEAFF. The nucleotide sequence reads TGTGCCAGCAGCAAAAGTACGACAGGCCGGGGAGTAAGTGACACTGAAGCTTTCTTT.